These 6 T cell receptor beta chains were sequenced from one sample in a study of cytomegalovirus exposure and HLA in healthy donors. Vbeta (60) and Jbeta (13) primers were used in the PCR. Measured with immunoSEQ multiplex PCR; TCRdb has only the in-frame clones, and not every one. Of 95,000 to 120,000 clones in the sample, around 66% were seen once. Sequenced sample: PBMCs. The receptors here all came from a man aged 18 to 35 in good health and CMV-seropositive.

The chain recombines TRBV6-5 with TRBJ1-1; TRBD1 is a possible D gene (6 bases). Trimming shortened V by 4 bases and J by 5 bases, and 14 bases separated the two germline ends. Germline V CDR1 and CDR2: MNHEY, SVGAGI. The CDR3 runs to 14 residues. Here the CDR3 reads CASSWLTGSTEAFF. The CDR3 DNA follows: TGTGCCAGCAGTTGGTTGACAGGATCTACTGAAGCTTTCTTT.

CDR3 coding DNA: TGTGCCTGGAGTCCTAGGACAGGGTTGGGCAATCAGCCCCAGCATTTT. It translates to CAWSPRTGLGNQPQHF. The genes are TRBV30 and TRBJ1-5, with TRBD1 matching 8 bases. The ends lost 2 bases at V and 2 bases at J; junction bases unmatched: 8. This CDR3 region has 16 residues. Germline loops: CDR1 GTSNPN, CDR2 SVGIG (reference sequence). The full variable domain, in which reference TRBV30 and TRBJ1-5 provide the parts outside the CDR3, is SQTIHQWPATLVQPVGSPLSLECTVEGTSNPNLYWYRQAAGRGLQLLFYSVGIGQISSEVPQNLSASRPQDRQFILSSKKLLLSDSGFYLCAWSPRTGLGNQPQHFGDGTRLSIL.

The count of this clone is one. V is TRBV19 and J is TRBJ2-5, with TRBD2 matching over 7 bases. The CDR3 contains 13 residues. The V gene's germline CDR1 is LNHDA and CDR2 SQIVND (reference sequence). The ends lost 2 bases at V and 3 bases at J; junction bases unmatched: 0. CDR3 in amino acids: CASSILAEETQYF. The CDR3 DNA reads TGTGCCAGTAGTATACTAGCGGAAGAGACCCAGTACTTC.

The chain is built from TRBV12-5 and TRBJ2-3, with 8 nucleotides matching TRBD2. With V trimmed by 4 bases and J by 0 bases, 15 bases remained unmatched. Germline V lookup: CDR1 LGHNT, CDR2 FRNRAP. This CDR3 has 19 residues. Here the CDR3 DNA reads TGTGCTAGTGGTTCTGCCTTGGGCGGGGGGACCTCTAGCACAGATACGCAGTATTTT. Translation gives CASGSALGGGTSSTDTQYF.

The chain couples TRBV21-1 to TRBJ2-3; the DNA was not compared with TRBD2, the D call given in the table. TRBV21-1 has pseudogene status. This CDR3 comprises 21 residues. The CDR3 nucleotides read TGTGCCAGCAGCAAAAAAAAGCGGGACCCACCGTGTGGGGTTAACCAGAATACGCAGTATTTT. Translating it yields CASSKKKRDPPCGVNQNTQYF.

The rearrangement joins TRBV7-7 to TRBJ1-1, with 10 bases fitting TRBD1. V dropped 5 bases and J dropped 6; count of bases not matched to a gene: 3. The CDR3 totals 13 residues. CDR1 is SSHAT, CDR2 FNYEAQ, per germline (reference sequence). The DNA for the CDR3 is TGTGCCAGCAGCCTAGGACAGGGGGCTGAAGCTTTCTTT. This translates into CASSLGQGAEAFF.